The 6 T cell receptor beta chains below come from one sample, sequenced in a study of OX40 agonist ivuxolimab in advanced cancers. The assay was immunoSEQ multiplex PCR, and TCRdb's table has in-frame clones only and misses some. The table has about 54,000 clones, 85% to 95% seen once. The source material was CD4+ or CD8+ T cells sorted from blood, sampled in a trial of the OX40 agonist ivuxolimab. Every receptor here comes from an adult with an advanced solid tumor such as melanoma, head and neck, liver or kidney cancer.

This chain connects TRBV27 to TRBJ2-1; D is possibly TRBD2 (5 bases). Germline V gives CDR1 MNHEY, CDR2 SMNVEV (reference sequence). The CDR3 is made up of 17 amino acids. The V end lost 5 bases, the J end lost 8 bases, and 25 bases lay between the germline ends. This CDR3 is CASSTEPSWERLYEQFF. The CDR3 bases are TGTGCCAGCAGTACGGAACCCTCGTGGGAGAGGCTCTATGAGCAGTTCTTC.

This rearrangement joins TRBV4-1 to TRBJ1-1; D possibly corresponds to TRBD1 (6 bases). V was pared by 1 base and J by 4 bases, with 10 bases between. CDR3 length: 14 residues. CDR1 and CDR2 (germline): MGHRA, YSYEKL. The CDR3 protein is CASSQVGGSTEAFF. The CDR3 nucleotides read TGCGCCAGCAGCCAAGTAGGGGGGAGCACTGAAGCTTTCTTT.

V gene TRBV15 combines with J gene TRBJ1-1; a possible D gene is TRBD1 (6 bases). Trimming pared 1 base from V and 7 bases from J, leaving 16 bases between. The CDR3 is 15 residues long. Germline lookup yields CDR1 LNHNV and CDR2 YYDKDF (reference sequence). CDR3 nucleotides: TGTGCCACCAGCAGAGGGGCCGGGGGCGAGGGTGAAGCTTTCTTT. It codes for CATSRGAGGEGEAFF.

The rearrangement links TRBV4-3 to TRBJ2-1; perhaps TRBD2 as D (6 bases). Germline lookup yields CDR1 LGHNA and CDR2 YSLEER. V shed 5 bases and J shed 6 bases, with 11 bases lying between them. The CDR3 runs to 13 residues. The DNA of the CDR3 is TGCGCCAGCAGCGTCGGAGGGGCCAATGAGCAGTTCTTC. Protein sequence: CASSVGGANEQFF.

The gene calls are TRBV11-2 and TRBJ2-2; the match to TRBD1 covers 8 bases. Germline V lookup: CDR1 SGHAT, CDR2 FQNNGV. The length of the CDR3 is 16 residues. The trim removed 5 bases at V and 1 base at J, leaving 6 bases unmatched. DNA of the CDR3: TGTGCCAGCAGCCCTACGGACAGGGTGAACACCGGGGAGCTGTTTTTT. Residues: CASSPTDRVNTGELFF.

This chain uses TRBV28 with TRBJ2-7; D is undetermined. CDR1 and CDR2 from the germline V gene are MDHEN and SYDVKM. The CDR3 loop spans 12 amino acids. The V end was cut by 7 bases, the J end by 3 bases, with 10 bases between. As DNA, the CDR3 is TGTGCCAGCAATGGCCCTCGCTACGAGCAGTACTTC. Its translation is CASNGPRYEQYF.